This TCR beta chain was obtained from a study of T cell responses to AZD1222 COVID-19 vaccine. Whole-study results and caveats: Donors were largely white British and mainly female; clonal diversity was possibly underestimated.

In regard to this clone: Its antigen is unidentified.

Only in-frame clones appear in the TCRdb table, and some are missing; sequencing was by immunoSEQ multiplex PCR. The table has fewer than 120,000 clones, just under 95% seen once. V lost 2 bases, J lost 0 bases, and 13 bases lay in between. The length of the CDR3 is 16 residues. Germline-derived CDR1 and CDR2 are SGHNT and YENEEA. The origin of this receptor is an adult who received the AZD1222 COVID-19 vaccine. The sample in question was peripheral blood, obtained 28 days after the second AZD1222 dose. V usage is TRBV11-3 and J usage is TRBJ1-2; D uncertain. This CDR3 reads CASSLRRQNSNYGYTF. The CDR3 region has the DNA TGTGCCAGCAGCTTAAGGAGACAAAACTCTAACTATGGCTACACCTTC.